The 23 T cell receptor beta chains below all came from one sample that was sequenced in a study of beta chain features in type 1 diabetes. The authors reverse transcribed all of the isolated RNA, so sequencing captured expressed TCRB transcripts. Assay: immunoSEQ multiplex PCR; the TCRdb copy retains only in-frame clones and omits some. The table has roughly 170,000 clones, approximately 13% seen once. The sample consisted of central memory CD4+ T cells from blood. Every receptor here comes from a woman aged 18 to 35 in good health.

This clone was counted a few times. This chain links TRBV11-2 with TRBJ2-1; D is perhaps TRBD1 (6 bases). In germline, CDR1 is SGHAT, CDR2 FQNNGV. V was clipped by 5 bases and J by 9 bases, with 29 bases between them. The length of the CDR3 is 18 residues. The CDR3 protein is CASSMDSLGWVERGEQFF. The CDR3 DNA sequence: TGTGCCAGCAGCATGGACAGCCTAGGTTGGGTCGAAAGAGGTGAGCAGTTCTTC.

This clone appeared a few times. V is TRBV29-1 and J is TRBJ2-7; D may be TRBD1 (5 bases). The CDR3 totals 14 residues. Trimming took 4 bases from V and 1 from J, leaving 14 bases between them. From germline, CDR1 is SQVTM and CDR2 ANQGSEA. The CDR3 DNA reads as TGCAGCGTTGTGCGGCAGGGCATGTCCTACGAGCAGTACTTC. Its translation: CSVVRQGMSYEQYF.

The V and J genes are TRBV29-1 and TRBJ2-7; tentatively, D is TRBD1 (6 bases). The germline CDR1 and CDR2 sequences are SQVTM and ANQGSEA. The CDR3 totals 13 residues. Trimming took off 6 bases at V and 2 bases at J, with 14 bases between the two ends. The CDR3 sequence: CSVSGDPTYEQYF. In DNA, the CDR3 is TGCAGCGTCTCAGGGGACCCAACCTACGAGCAGTACTTC.

In this sample, this clone turned up a few times. The gene calls are TRBV6-1 and TRBJ2-7; TRBD2 aligns across 9 bases. Germline CDR1 reads MNHNS; CDR2 reads SASEGT. With 4 bases clipped from V and 4 bases from J, the junction kept 5 bases outside the gene matches. There are 14 residues in the CDR3. CDR3 loop: CASSAGTSMYEQYF. The CDR3, as DNA: TGTGCCAGCAGTGCCGGGACTAGCATGTACGAGCAGTACTTC.

This clone was recorded a few times. The CDR3 DNA reads as TGTGCCAGCAGTTACTCGACAGGGACAGTAGCCGAGCAGTACTTC. It translates to CASSYSTGTVAEQYF. The chain couples TRBV6-5 to TRBJ2-7, with 7 nucleotides matching TRBD1. The germline CDR1 and CDR2 sequences are MNHEY and SVGAGI. J lost 6 bases, V lost 0 bases, and 8 bases had no gene match. The CDR3 is made up of 15 amino acids.

This clone was counted between two and nine times. The chain joins TRBV27 to TRBJ1-2; TRBD1 might be the D (5 bases). V was clipped by 2 bases and J by 8 bases, with 12 bases between them. This CDR3 contains 13 residues. Germline V lookup: CDR1 MNHEY, CDR2 SMNVEV (reference sequence). The CDR3, as DNA: TGTGCCAGCAGTTTAAGGGGATCGGAGGGCTACACCTTC. This translates into CASSLRGSEGYTF.

Here the CDR3 DNA reads TGCGCCAGCACCCTGGCTAGCGGGACCTACGAGCAGTACTTC. It encodes CASTLASGTYEQYF. The rearrangement joins TRBV5-1 to TRBJ2-7, with 9 bases fitting TRBD2. There are 14 residues in the CDR3. V lost 6 bases to trimming and J lost 2 bases; unmatched junction nucleotides: 6. Germline CDR1 is SGHRS and CDR2 is YFSETQ.

The gene calls are TRBV5-6 and TRBJ2-7, with TRBD1 as a possible D gene (5 bases). V was shortened by 4 bases and J by 0 bases, with 11 bases between the two germline ends. Germline CDR1 is SGHDT and CDR2 is YYEEEE. The CDR3 runs to 14 residues. CDR3 loop: CASSQQVRSYEQYF. The CDR3 region has the DNA TGTGCCAGCAGCCAACAGGTCCGCTCCTACGAGCAGTACTTC.

This clone appeared a few times. The rearrangement joins TRBV5-1 to TRBJ1-1; 7 bases are shared with TRBD1. Per the germline V gene, CDR1 is SGHRS and CDR2 is YFSETQ. The CDR3 contains 14 residues. V lost 7 bases and J lost 0; bases outside the gene matches: 6. CDR3 nucleotides: TGCGCCAGCCGTACAGGGGCGGTGAACACTGAAGCTTTCTTT. Translating gives CASRTGAVNTEAFF.

The V and J genes are TRBV11-3 and TRBJ1-4, with TRBD1 matching over 9 bases. The V gene's germline CDR1 is SGHNT and CDR2 YENEEA. The trim removed 3 bases at V and 0 bases at J, leaving 8 bases unmatched. The CDR3 length is 18 residues. The CDR3, as DNA: TGTGCCAGCAGCTTCCGGGACAGGGCTTGGGCAACTAATGAAAAACTGTTTTTT. It codes for CASSFRDRAWATNEKLFF.

The chain carries TRBV29-1 and TRBJ2-7; a possible D gene is TRBD2 (6 bases). The CDR3 length is 13 residues. CDR1 and CDR2 (germline): SQVTM, ANQGSEA. V was shortened by 7 bases and J by 0 bases, with 13 bases between the two germline ends. This CDR3 is CSALGRSSYEQYF. The DNA of the CDR3 is TGCAGCGCCCTGGGGAGGAGCTCCTACGAGCAGTACTTC.

This clone was observed a single time. The chain carries TRBV28 and TRBJ2-7, with 10 bases fitting TRBD2. The CDR3 is 16 amino acids. V lost 5 bases and J lost 4; bases outside the gene matches: 11. From germline, CDR1 is MDHEN and CDR2 SYDVKM. The CDR3 reads CASSTSGTSSRYEQYF. CDR3 bases: TGTGCCAGCAGTACTAGCGGGACGTCGTCTCGGTACGAGCAGTACTTC.

This chain links TRBV28 with TRBJ2-7, with 8 positions matching TRBD2. The CDR3 contains 15 residues. Germline CDR1 reads MDHEN; CDR2 reads SYDVKM. V was pared by 5 bases and J by 1 base, with 7 bases of the junction left unmatched. The CDR3 here is CASSTSGRGSYEQYF. The CDR3 coding sequence is TGTGCCAGCAGTACCTCCGGGAGGGGATCCTACGAGCAGTACTTC.

This chain uses TRBV6-4 with TRBJ2-2; possibly TRBD2 for D (6 bases). The ends were cut back, 3 bases at V and 6 bases at J, with 8 bases in the middle. Germline assignment: CDR1 MRHNA and CDR2 SNTAGT. The CDR3 is 13 amino acids. CDR3 coding DNA: TGTGCCAGCAGTGATTGGGGGGCCGGGGAGCTGTTTTTT. Amino acids: CASSDWGAGELFF.

The chain employs TRBV5-5 and TRBJ2-7; tentative D call: TRBD2 (5 bases). This CDR3 spans 15 amino acids. Deletions cut 0 bases from V and 3 bases from J, with 13 bases between. Germline lookup yields CDR1 SGHKS and CDR2 YYEKEE (reference sequence). CDR3 amino acids: CASSLVRLMFYEQYF. For the CDR3, the DNA is TGTGCCAGCAGCTTGGTACGACTAATGTTCTACGAGCAGTACTTC.

This clone was seen more than once but under ten times. DNA for the CDR3: TGTGCCATTCAAACAGGGGACCTTCAAGATACGCAGTATTTT. It specifies CAIQTGDLQDTQYF. This chain joins TRBV28 and TRBJ2-3; 7 bases map to TRBD1. Germline V gives CDR1 MDHEN, CDR2 SYDVKM. CDR3 length: 14 residues. V was pared by 10 bases and J by 5 bases, with 12 bases of the junction left unmatched.

This clone appeared a few times. The V and J genes are TRBV7-9 and TRBJ2-5; 7 bases agree with TRBD2. Germline lookup yields CDR1 SEHNR and CDR2 FQNEAQ (reference sequence). V lost 7 bases and J lost 2; bases outside the gene matches: 7. The CDR3 runs to 14 residues. Here the CDR3 reads CASTLSGTQETQYF. The CDR3 DNA is TGTGCCAGCACCCTCAGCGGGACTCAAGAGACCCAGTACTTC.

This clone has a count of ten or more. This sequence joins TRBV7-2 and TRBJ1-5; possibly TRBD1 for D (6 bases). Trimming stripped 5 bases from V and 4 bases from J, with 9 bases between. Germline V CDR1 and CDR2: SGHTA, FQGNSA. The CDR3 covers 13 residues. The CDR3 reads CASSGQRNQPQHF. The CDR3 bases are TGTGCCAGCAGCGGACAGCGAAATCAGCCCCAGCATTTT.

In this sample, this clone turned up a few times. This chain links TRBV30 with TRBJ1-1, with D uncertain. This CDR3 is built from 14 residues. V was pared by 0 bases and J by 1 base, with 9 bases between. Germline assignment: CDR1 GTSNPN and CDR2 SVGIG (reference sequence). The CDR3 loop reads CAWSVISGNTEAFF. The CDR3 region has the DNA TGTGCCTGGAGTGTGATTAGCGGGAACACTGAAGCTTTCTTT.

This clone was found a few times. The gene calls are TRBV5-1 and TRBJ2-7, with a tentative D call TRBD2 (6 bases). The CDR3 runs 14 residues. The V end lost 0 bases, the J end lost 1 base, and 8 bases lay between the germline ends. Per the germline V gene, CDR1 is SGHRS and CDR2 is YFSETQ. The CDR3 DNA is TGCGCCAGCAGCTTGGAGGGACTTTCCTACGAGCAGTACTTC. This encodes CASSLEGLSYEQYF.

This chain connects TRBV7-9 to TRBJ2-7; 8 bases map to TRBD1. CDR1 SEHNR and CDR2 FQNEAQ come from the germline V gene (reference sequence). CDR3 size: 17 residues. Losses at the gene ends were 5 bases for V and 0 bases for J; bases not matched to a gene: 12. The CDR3 bases are TGTGCCAGCAGCGGGCGTTCAGGGGGCACCTACTCCTACGAGCAGTACTTC. It codes for CASSGRSGGTYSYEQYF.

This clone turned up a few times. The chain joins TRBV6-6 to TRBJ2-4; D gene ambiguous. The germline gives CDR1 MNHNY, CDR2 SVGAGI (reference sequence). The V end lost 2 bases, the J end lost 14 bases, and 13 bases lay between the germline ends. The CDR3 consists of 12 residues. In DNA, the CDR3 is TGTGCCAGCAGTTACCTAAGTGATGTTAAGTACTTC. Translating it yields CASSYLSDVKYF.

This clone came up a few times. The rearrangement joins TRBV2 to TRBJ2-7; D might be TRBD2 (5 bases). The V end was cut by 4 bases, the J end by 2 bases, with 15 bases between. The V gene's germline CDR1 is SNHLY and CDR2 FYNNEI. The CDR3 has 15 amino acids. In DNA, the CDR3 is TGTGCCAGCAGTGTATCCAGGACTGGCACCTACGAGCAGTACTTC. Translation gives CASSVSRTGTYEQYF. The full variable domain, in which reference TRBV2 and TRBJ2-7 provide the parts outside the CDR3, is EPEVTQTPSHQVTQMGQEVILRCVPISNHLYFYWYRQILGQKVEFLVSFYNNEISEKSEIFDDQFSVERPDGSNFTLKIRSTKLEDSAMYFCASSVSRTGTYEQYFGPGTRLTVT.